A single sample is the source of the 26 T cell receptor beta chains below, sequenced in a study of shared clonotypes between healthy human individuals (dated by TCRdb to about 2020). The library relied on the immunoSEQ multiplex PCR assay. In its TCRdb copy, this immuneACCESS table keeps in-frame sequences only and misses some clones. Where compared with another copy, unresolved V genes explain less than half of these, and the others have no known cause. The table for this sample lists a few million clones; over 85% of them were counted only once. Of the sample, under 0.45% is held by the ten largest clones. Sequences were obtained from naive CD4+ T cells from PBMCs. In the paper's terms, the cell subset or site label means: CD45RA+ positively selected. These receptors were collected from a man aged 18 to 30 in good health. Some clones in this sample may be carry-over from other donors' samples.

The CDR3 DNA is TGTGCCAGCAGTCTCTTTGGGGCTGAAGCTTTCTTT. This gives the protein CASSLFGAEAFF. The rearrangement links TRBV27 to TRBJ1-1; D ambiguous. Trimming shortened V by 5 bases and J by 6 bases, and 10 bases separated the two germline ends. Per germline, CDR1 MNHEY and CDR2 SMNVEV (reference sequence). This CDR3 region has 12 residues.

The chain carries TRBV9 and TRBJ1-1; D not certain. In germline, CDR1 is SGDLS, CDR2 YYNGEE. Trimming removed 3 bases at V and 1 base at J, with 10 bases between. The CDR3 consists of 14 residues. This chain's CDR3 is CASSALSRNTEAFF. The DNA for the CDR3 is TGTGCCAGCAGCGCCCTTTCCCGGAACACTGAAGCTTTCTTT.

The chain employs TRBV2 and TRBJ1-1; 7 bases map to TRBD1. The CDR3 is made up of 14 amino acids. CDR1 is SNHLY, CDR2 FYNNEI, per germline. V lost 6 bases and J lost 3; bases outside the gene matches: 7. The CDR3 region is CASRDRVGDTEAFF. CDR3 DNA: TGTGCCAGCAGAGACAGGGTGGGGGACACTGAAGCTTTCTTT.

V gene TRBV30 combines with J gene TRBJ2-1, with no clear D. The CDR3 covers 12 residues. CDR1 and CDR2 from the germline V gene are GTSNPN and SVGIG (reference sequence). Between the trimmed V and J ends, which lost 2 bases and 6 bases, there was a span of 8 bases. In DNA form, the CDR3 reads TGTGCCTGGAGTTTCGAGTTCAATGAGCAGTTCTTC. It yields the protein CAWSFEFNEQFF.

Here the CDR3 DNA reads TGTGCCAGCAGCACGGACGGGAACACTGAAGCTTTCTTT. Amino acids: CASSTDGNTEAFF. The J gene is TRBJ1-1, the V gene TRBV6-1; no reliable D call. Between the trimmed V and J ends, which lost 6 bases and 1 base, there was a span of 9 bases. The CDR3 length is 13 residues. CDR1 is MNHNS and CDR2 is SASEGT in the germline V gene.

This chain links TRBV6-6 with TRBJ2-7; possible D gene TRBD2, 6 bases. The CDR3 length is 16 residues. Germline assignment: CDR1 MNHNY and CDR2 SVGAGI (reference sequence). Trimming shortened V by 0 bases and J by 0 bases, and 12 bases separated the two germline ends. CDR3 sequence (DNA): TGTGCCAGCAGTTACTCGGCGCGGGGTAGCTCCTACGAGCAGTACTTC. Amino acids: CASSYSARGSSYEQYF.

This clone has only a few counts. The chain is built from TRBV10-2 and TRBJ1-4; 7 bases fit TRBD1. The V gene's germline CDR1 is WSHSY and CDR2 SAAADI. The V segment lost 6 bases and the J segment 4 bases; nucleotides outside the gene matches: 5. The CDR3 length is 14 residues. CDR3 residues: CASRGTELNEKLFF. CDR3 nucleotides: TGCGCCAGCAGAGGGACAGAGCTTAATGAAAAACTGTTTTTT.

In this sample, this clone turned up once. The chain recombines TRBV29-1 with TRBJ1-1; D is unresolved. Germline V gives CDR1 SQVTM, CDR2 ANQGSEA. The CDR3 totals 14 residues. V shed 1 base and J shed 9 bases, with 18 bases lying between them. The CDR3 DNA follows: TGCAGCGTTGAAGCCCGACCGCTTGGGCGCAAAGCTTTCTTT. Translating gives CSVEARPLGRKAFF.

The chain couples TRBV28 to TRBJ1-2; D ambiguous. This CDR3 has 14 residues. The V gene's germline CDR1 is MDHEN and CDR2 SYDVKM. Deletions cut 6 bases from V and 8 bases from J, with 19 bases between. The CDR3 nucleotides are TGTGCCAGCAGCTTTAGGGTCAAGAGTAGCGGCTACACCTTC. Translated, it gives CASSFRVKSSGYTF.

CDR3 nucleotides: TGCAGCGTTGTTTCGGGGCTACACTCCTACGAGCAGTACTTC. Amino acids: CSVVSGLHSYEQYF. This chain uses TRBV29-1 with TRBJ2-7; D may match TRBD1 or TRBD2 (5 bases each). Germline CDR1 reads SQVTM; CDR2 reads ANQGSEA. Trimming stripped 4 bases from V and 0 bases from J, with 13 bases between. CDR3 length: 14 amino acids.

The rearrangement joins TRBV30 to TRBJ2-1, with TRBD1 identical over 8 bases. The CDR3 sequence is 14 residues long. The junction had 10 bases not matched to a gene; V was cut back by 7 bases and J by 5 bases. The germline CDR1 and CDR2 sequences are GTSNPN and SVGIG (reference sequence). CDR3 bases: TGTGCCTCAGGGGGCCCCTGGGGTAACAATGAGCAGTTCTTC. Its translation: CASGGPWGNNEQFF. The variable domain in full, with the rest retrieved from reference TRBV30 and TRBJ2-1, is SQTIHQWPATLVQPVGSPLSLECTVEGTSNPNLYWYRQAAGRGLQLLFYSVGIGQISSEVPQNLSASRPQDRQFILSSKKLLLSDSGFYLCASGGPWGNNEQFFGPGTRLTVL.

This rearrangement joins TRBV5-1 to TRBJ2-3, with 8 bases identical to TRBD1. Germline V lookup: CDR1 SGHRS, CDR2 YFSETQ. This CDR3 spans 13 amino acids. Losses at the gene ends were 7 bases for V and 3 bases for J; bases not matched to a gene: 4. The CDR3 reads CASRDRSTDTQYF. CDR3 bases: TGCGCCAGCCGGGACAGGTCAACAGATACGCAGTATTTT.

Concerning this clone: The same CDR3 is also encoded by other DNA sequences in this sample. The V call is TRBV29-1, the J call TRBJ2-1, with a possible D match to TRBD1 (5 bases). Trimming took off 4 bases at V and 3 bases at J, with 10 bases between the two ends. There are 13 residues in the CDR3. Germline CDR1 is SQVTM and CDR2 is ANQGSEA. CDR3 sequence reads: CSVGGRNYNEQFF. In DNA form, the CDR3 reads TGCAGCGTTGGGGGCAGAAACTACAATGAGCAGTTCTTC.

This chain joins TRBV27 and TRBJ2-7; D is unresolved. This CDR3 spans 13 amino acids. V lost 5 bases and J lost 3, with 11 bases in between. In germline, CDR1 is MNHEY, CDR2 SMNVEV (reference sequence). This CDR3 reads CASSPVENYEQYF. Written as DNA, the CDR3 is TGTGCCAGCAGTCCAGTAGAGAACTACGAGCAGTACTTC.

The chain couples TRBV11-2 to TRBJ1-1; no reliable D call. The germline CDR1 and CDR2 sequences are SGHAT and FQNNGV. The CDR3 contains 13 residues. V gave up 0 bases and J gave up 8 bases, with 10 bases separating them. DNA of the CDR3: TGTGCCAGCAGCTTAGATCCGTCGTTGGAAGCTTTCTTT. Translated: CASSLDPSLEAFF. Variable domain in full (rest from reference TRBV11-2 and TRBJ1-1): EAGVAQSPRYKIIEKRQSVAFWCNPISGHATLYWYQQILGQGPKLLIQFQNNGVVDDSQLPKDRFSAERLKGVDSTLKIQPAKLEDSAVYLCASSLDPSLEAFFGQGTRLTVV.

The chain employs TRBV5-1 and TRBJ2-7; 7 positions agree with TRBD1. V shed 4 bases and J 3 bases; nucleotides not matched to a gene: 7. The germline V gene has CDR1 SGHRS and CDR2 YFSETQ. This CDR3 has 14 amino acids. Here the CDR3 reads CASSQGGPIYEQYF. The CDR3, as DNA: TGCGCCAGCAGCCAAGGGGGCCCAATCTACGAGCAGTACTTC.

The CDR3 reads CASSKGTSGHSSYNEQFF. The CDR3 DNA reads as TGTGCCAGCAGCAAGGGGACTAGCGGGCACAGCTCCTACAATGAGCAGTTCTTC. V usage is TRBV21-1 and J usage is TRBJ2-1; TRBD2 is the table's D call and was not checked against the DNA. TRBV21-1 is marked as a pseudogene. The CDR3 extends over 18 amino acids.

This clone was seen just once. The chain uses TRBV4-3 and TRBJ2-3; possible D gene TRBD2, 6 bases. V was pared by 0 bases and J by 6 bases, with 13 bases between. There are 15 residues in the CDR3. CDR1 and CDR2 from the germline V gene are LGHNA and YSLEER. CDR3 nucleotides: TGCGCCAGCAGCCAAGATCGGCGGGGCGGGGATACGCAGTATTTT. Amino acids: CASSQDRRGGDTQYF.

Note on this clone: This sample includes further DNA sequences coding for the same CDR3. This chain connects TRBV9 to TRBJ1-5; no firm D call. The germline V and J ends were trimmed by 0 bases and 0 bases, with 4 bases remaining between them. The CDR3 contains 14 residues. Germline V CDR1 and CDR2: SGDLS, YYNGEE. CDR3 DNA: TGTGCCAGCAGCGTAGGGCTTAGCAATCAGCCCCAGCATTTT. Translating gives CASSVGLSNQPQHF. Full variable domain (outside the CDR3, taken from reference TRBV9 and TRBJ1-5): DSGVTQTPKHLITATGQRVTLRCSPRSGDLSVYWYQQSLDQGLQFLIQYYNGEERAKGNILERFSAQQFPDLHSELNLSSLELGDSALYFCASSVGLSNQPQHFGDGTRLSIL.

Remarks on this clone: The sample has other DNA sequences that encode this CDR3 too. The chain combines TRBV5-1 with TRBJ1-3; D might be TRBD1 (5 bases). The CDR3 has 13 amino acids. V lost 4 bases to trimming and J lost 4 bases, with 9 bases between them. The germline V gene has CDR1 SGHRS and CDR2 YFSETQ. CDR3: CASSLGPGNTIYF. The CDR3 DNA reads as TGCGCCAGCAGCCTGGGACCCGGAAACACCATATATTTT.

The chain employs TRBV7-2 and TRBJ1-5; 10 bases align to TRBD1. CDR1 SGHTA and CDR2 FQGNSA come from the germline V gene. The CDR3 has 17 amino acids. Trimming at V came to 5 bases and at J to 6 bases, leaving 13 bases not matched to a gene. CDR3 DNA: TGTGCCAGCAGCCCAGGCGCGGGACAGGGGACCGGTCAGCCCCAGCATTTT. Translating gives CASSPGAGQGTGQPQHF.

This chain joins TRBV18 and TRBJ2-3; 11 bases agree with TRBD1. CDR1 is KGHSH, CDR2 LQKENI, per germline. Germline trimming cut 2 bases from V and 6 bases from J; bases unmatched to any gene: 7. This CDR3 spans 16 amino acids. CDR3 loop: CASSPTWDRGGDTQYF. CDR3 coding DNA: TGTGCCAGCTCACCAACCTGGGACAGGGGGGGTGATACGCAGTATTTT.

The count of this clone is one. Other DNA sequences within the sample encode an identical CDR3. J is TRBJ1-1 and V is TRBV7-2; D not certain. The CDR3 is 13 residues long. V lost 8 bases and J lost 0, with 10 bases in between. CDR1 and CDR2 from the germline V gene are SGHTA and FQGNSA. The CDR3 nucleotides are TGTGCCAGCTCCTACGGCCTGAACACTGAAGCTTTCTTT. Encoded protein: CASSYGLNTEAFF.

This rearrangement joins TRBV5-1 to TRBJ2-7, with 9 bases lining up with TRBD2. Germline V CDR1 and CDR2: SGHRS, YFSETQ. V dropped 5 bases and J dropped 6; count of bases not matched to a gene: 9. The CDR3 runs 14 residues. Here the CDR3 reads CASRPSSGIGEQYF. DNA for the CDR3: TGCGCCAGCAGACCGTCTAGCGGGATCGGCGAGCAGTACTTC.

V and J are TRBV5-5 and TRBJ2-5; the match to TRBD1 covers 12 bases. The ends lost 4 bases at V and 5 bases at J; junction bases unmatched: 6. Germline loops: CDR1 SGHKS, CDR2 YYEKEE (reference sequence). The CDR3 extends over 15 amino acids. The CDR3 DNA is TGTGCCAGCAGCCGAGGGACAGGGGGCAAGGAGACCCAGTACTTC. This gives the protein CASSRGTGGKETQYF.

This rearrangement joins TRBV28 to TRBJ1-2, with unresolved D. This CDR3 is built from 12 residues. Trimming stripped 3 bases from V and 8 bases from J, with 10 bases between. Germline loops: CDR1 MDHEN, CDR2 SYDVKM. CDR3 coding DNA: TGTGCCAGCAGTTTGGAGAGGAGAGGCTACACCTTC. Amino acids: CASSLERRGYTF.